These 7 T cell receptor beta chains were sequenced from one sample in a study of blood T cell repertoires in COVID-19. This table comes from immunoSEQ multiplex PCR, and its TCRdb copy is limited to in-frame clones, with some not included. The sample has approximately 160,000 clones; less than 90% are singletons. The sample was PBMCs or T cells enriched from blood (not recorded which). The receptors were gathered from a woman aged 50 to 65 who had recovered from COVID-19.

The CDR3 DNA is TGTGCCAGCAGTTTACCAGGGGGAAATGAGCAGTTCTTC. Its translation is CASSLPGGNEQFF. The gene calls are TRBV6-1 and TRBJ2-1; 7 bases fit TRBD1. Germline V lookup: CDR1 MNHNS, CDR2 SASEGT. The junction had 5 bases not matched to a gene; V was cut back by 5 bases and J by 7 bases. The CDR3 totals 13 residues.

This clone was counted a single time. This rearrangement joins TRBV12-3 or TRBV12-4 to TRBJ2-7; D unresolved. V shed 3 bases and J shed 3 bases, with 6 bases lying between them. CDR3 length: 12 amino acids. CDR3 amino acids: CASSFLFYEQYF. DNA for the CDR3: TGTGCCAGCAGTTTTCTCTTCTACGAGCAGTACTTC.

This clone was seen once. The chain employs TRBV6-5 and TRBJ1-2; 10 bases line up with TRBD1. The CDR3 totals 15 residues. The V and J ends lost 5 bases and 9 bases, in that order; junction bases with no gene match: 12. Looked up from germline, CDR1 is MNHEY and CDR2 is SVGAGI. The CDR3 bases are TGTGCCAGCAGTCAACATGGGACAGGGGAATACAGCTACACCTTC. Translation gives CASSQHGTGEYSYTF.

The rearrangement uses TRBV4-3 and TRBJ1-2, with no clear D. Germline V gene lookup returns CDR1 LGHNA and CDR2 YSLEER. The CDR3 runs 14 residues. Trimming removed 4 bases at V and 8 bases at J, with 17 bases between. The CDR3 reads CASSPSLTPEGYTF. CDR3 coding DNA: TGCGCCAGCAGCCCCAGTCTTACCCCGGAGGGCTACACCTTC.

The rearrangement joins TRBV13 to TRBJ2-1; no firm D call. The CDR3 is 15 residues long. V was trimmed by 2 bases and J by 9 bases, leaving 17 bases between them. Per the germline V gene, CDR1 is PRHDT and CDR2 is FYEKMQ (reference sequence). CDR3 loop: CASSLLRSQRSEQFF. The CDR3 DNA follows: TGTGCCAGCAGCTTACTCCGGTCCCAGAGGAGTGAGCAGTTCTTC. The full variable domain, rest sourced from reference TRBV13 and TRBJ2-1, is AAGVIQSPRHLIKEKRETATLKCYPIPRHDTVYWYQQGPGQDPQFLISFYEKMQSDKGSIPDRFSAQQFSDYHSELNMSSLELGDSALYFCASSLLRSQRSEQFFGPGTRLTVL.

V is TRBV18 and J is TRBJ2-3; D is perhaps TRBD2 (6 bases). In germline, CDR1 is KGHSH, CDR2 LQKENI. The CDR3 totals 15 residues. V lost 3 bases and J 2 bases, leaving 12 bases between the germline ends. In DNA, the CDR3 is TGTGCCAGCTCACCTTCTAGCGCCTCCACAGATACGCAGTATTTT. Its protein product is CASSPSSASTDTQYF.

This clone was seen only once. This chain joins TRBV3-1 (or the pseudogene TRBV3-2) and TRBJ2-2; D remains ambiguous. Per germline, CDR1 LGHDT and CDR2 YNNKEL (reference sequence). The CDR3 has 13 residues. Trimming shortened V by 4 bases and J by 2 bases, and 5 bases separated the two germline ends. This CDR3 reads CASSRDNTGELFF. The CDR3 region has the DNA TGTGCCAGCAGCCGCGATAACACCGGGGAGCTGTTTTTT.